Described below is a single TCR beta chain sequence and its context. The data were taken from a study of control samples from healthy donors and cancer patients. The method was immunoSEQ multiplex PCR; TCRdb's version includes in-frame clones alone and lacks a portion of them. The sample contains around 180,000 clones, about nine tenths of which appear only once. This CDR3 spans 15 amino acids. V shed 0 bases and J shed 1 base, with 7 bases lying between them. The V and J genes are TRBV5-3 and TRBJ1-4, with D possibly matching TRBD1 (5 bases). TRBV5-3 is reported as an ORF; its role is uncertain. The receptor was derived from a woman aged 35 to 49 in good health. The material sequenced was blood. Written as DNA, the CDR3 is TGTGCCAGAAGCTTGGGGGGCTTAACTAATGAAAAACTGTTTTTT. This encodes CARSLGGLTNEKLFF.